The source of this TCR beta chain is a study of blood T cell repertoires in COVID-19. On the study more broadly: The United States, Italy and Spain provided the acute and convalescent COVID-19 samples.

This CDR3 has 14 residues. CDR1 and CDR2 from the germline V gene are MDHEN and SYDVKM. The ends were cut back, 3 bases at V and 0 bases at J, with 9 bases in the middle. Study processing details: Quantification of nucleated cells was approximated via reference gene primer amplification. Sequencing was performed with immunoSEQ multiplex PCR; in TCRdb, only in-frame clones are kept and a portion is missing. Clone size and V and J calls were adopted from that table, with D and trimming inferred from the DNA. The table has a few hundred thousand clones, about 82% seen once. This TCR was recovered from a woman between 45 and 60 years old with acute or convalescent COVID-19. The source material was peripheral blood. The chain uses TRBV28 and TRBJ2-7, with D hard to call. CDR3 sequence (DNA): TGTGCCAGCAGTTTTTTTGGTAGCTCCTACGAGCAGTACTTC. Translation gives CASSFFGSSYEQYF.